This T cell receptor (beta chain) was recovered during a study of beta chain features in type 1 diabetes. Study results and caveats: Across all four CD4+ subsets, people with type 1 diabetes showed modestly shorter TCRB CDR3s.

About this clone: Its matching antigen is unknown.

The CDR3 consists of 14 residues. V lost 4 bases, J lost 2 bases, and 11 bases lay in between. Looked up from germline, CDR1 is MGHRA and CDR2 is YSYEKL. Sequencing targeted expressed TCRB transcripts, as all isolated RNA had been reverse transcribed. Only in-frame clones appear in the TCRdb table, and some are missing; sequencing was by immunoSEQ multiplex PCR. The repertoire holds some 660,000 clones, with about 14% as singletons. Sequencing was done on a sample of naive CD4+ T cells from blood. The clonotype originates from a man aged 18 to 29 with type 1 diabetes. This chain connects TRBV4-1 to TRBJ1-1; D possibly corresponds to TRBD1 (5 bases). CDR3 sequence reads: CASSRTRGNTEAFF. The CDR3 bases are TGCGCCAGCAGCCGCACGAGGGGAAACACTGAAGCTTTCTTT.